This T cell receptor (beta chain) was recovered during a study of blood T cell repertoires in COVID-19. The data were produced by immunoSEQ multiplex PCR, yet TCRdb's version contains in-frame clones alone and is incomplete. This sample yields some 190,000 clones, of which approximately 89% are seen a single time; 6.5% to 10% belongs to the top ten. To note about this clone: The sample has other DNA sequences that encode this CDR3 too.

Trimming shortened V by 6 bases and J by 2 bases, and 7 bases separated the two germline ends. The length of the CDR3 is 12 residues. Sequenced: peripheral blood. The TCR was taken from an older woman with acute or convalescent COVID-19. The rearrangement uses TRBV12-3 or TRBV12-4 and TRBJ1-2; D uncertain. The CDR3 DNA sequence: TGTGCCAGCAGCCCAGGCAACTATGGCTACACCTTC. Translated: CASSPGNYGYTF.